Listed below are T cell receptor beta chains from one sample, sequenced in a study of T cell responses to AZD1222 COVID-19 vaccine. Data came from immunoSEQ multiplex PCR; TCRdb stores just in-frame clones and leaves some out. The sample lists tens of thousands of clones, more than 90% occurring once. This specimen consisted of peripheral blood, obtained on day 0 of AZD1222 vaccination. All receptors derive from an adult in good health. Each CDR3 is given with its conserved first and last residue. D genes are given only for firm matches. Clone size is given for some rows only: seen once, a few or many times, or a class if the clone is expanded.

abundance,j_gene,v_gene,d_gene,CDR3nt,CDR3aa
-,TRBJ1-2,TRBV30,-,TGTGCCTGGACGGTGTCTATGGATGGCTACACCTTC,CAWTVSMDGYTF
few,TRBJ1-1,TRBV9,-,TGTGCCAGCAGCGTCAGGAGGAACACTGAAGCTTTCTTT,CASSVRRNTEAFF
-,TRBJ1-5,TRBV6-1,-,TGTGCCAGCAGTGAAATACAATCCAATCAGCCCCAGCATTTT,CASSEIQSNQPQHF
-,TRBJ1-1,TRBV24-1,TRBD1,TGTGCCACCAGTGGTCCCAGGGGGCAATCTGAAGCTTTCTTT,CATSGPRGQSEAFF
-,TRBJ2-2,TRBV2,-,TGTGCCAGCAGATCCGGTTGGGGGCCGGTCGGGGAGCTGTTTTTT,CASRSGWGPVGELFF
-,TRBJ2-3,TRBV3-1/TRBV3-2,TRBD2,TGTGCCAGCAGCCCCTATTTCGAGCGGGGGGGCACAGATACGCAGTATTTT,CASSPYFERGGTDTQYF
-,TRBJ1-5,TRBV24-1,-,TGTGCCACCAGTGACAAAGCTGGAACCCATCAGCCCCAGCATTTT,CATSDKAGTHQPQHF
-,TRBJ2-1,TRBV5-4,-,TGTGCCAGCAGCTTGTCTAGCTACAATGAGCAGTTCTTC,CASSLSSYNEQFF
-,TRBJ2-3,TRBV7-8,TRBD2,TGTGCCAGCAGCCTGACCTCGACTAGCGGGGGGGCGGATACGCAGTATTTT,CASSLTSTSGGADTQYF
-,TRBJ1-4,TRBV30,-,TGTGCCTGGAGTGTATACGGGGAGGGAAAACTGTTTTTT,CAWSVYGEGKLFF
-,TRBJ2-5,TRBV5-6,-,TGTGCCAGCAGCCATATTAAAAGGGACCAAGAGACCCAGTACTTC,CASSHIKRDQETQYF
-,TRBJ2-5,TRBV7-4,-,TGTGCCAGCAGCCCCGAATACAGGAATCAAGAGACCCAGTACTTC,CASSPEYRNQETQYF
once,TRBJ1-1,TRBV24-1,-,TGTGCCACCACTTCAGGGAACACTGAAGCTTTCTTT,CATTSGNTEAFF
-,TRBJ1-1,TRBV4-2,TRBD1,TGTGCCAGCAGCCAAGGGCAGGGGGGGGACACTGAAGCTTTCTTT,CASSQGQGGDTEAFF
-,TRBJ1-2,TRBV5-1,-,TGCGCCAGCAGCTTGACAGTTAACTATGGCTACACCTTC,CASSLTVNYGYTF
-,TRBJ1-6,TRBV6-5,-,TGTGCCAGCAGACGACGGAGCATGGGTTCACCCCTCCACTTT,CASRRRSMGSPLHF
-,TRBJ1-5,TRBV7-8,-,TGTGCCAGCAGCTTAGCGTCAAGGGGAAATCAGCCCCAGCATTTT,CASSLASRGNQPQHF
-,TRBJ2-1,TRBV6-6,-,TGTGCCAGCAGTTTGGGATTTGGTGAGCAGTTCTTC,CASSLGFGEQFF
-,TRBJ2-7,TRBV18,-,TGTGCCAGCTCACCTACCGGAGACTCCTACGAGCAGTACTTC,CASSPTGDSYEQYF
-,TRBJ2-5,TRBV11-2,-,TGTGCCAGCAGCTTAGATTCGGCGTACCAAGAGACCCAGTACTTC,CASSLDSAYQETQYF
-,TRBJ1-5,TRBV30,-,TGTGCCTGGAGTTTAGAAGAAAATCAGCCCCAGCATTTT,CAWSLEENQPQHF
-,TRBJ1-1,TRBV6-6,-,TGTGCCAGCAGTTACGGGACGGGTCTCACTGAAGCTTTCTTT,CASSYGTGLTEAFF
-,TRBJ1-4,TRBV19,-,TGTGCCAGTCGGCAAAGCGGGGGCTCGTTTGAAAAACTGTTTTTT,CASRQSGGSFEKLFF
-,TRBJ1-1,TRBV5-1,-,TGCGCCAGCAGCTTTGGGAACACTGAAGCTTTCTTT,CASSFGNTEAFF
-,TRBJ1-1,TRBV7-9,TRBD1,TGTGCCAGCCATTTGACAGGGGGACGTGGCACTGAAGCTTTCTTT,CASHLTGGRGTEAFF